One and the same sample provided the 16 T cell receptor beta chains below, sequenced in a study of blood T cells in healthy people across ages. A second PCR of roughly 7 to 11 cycles used a sample-barcoded 5' primer and a J-beta primer mix. TCRdb reprocessed the 5' RACE reads with MiXCR, giving one entry per CDR3 protein. The sample gives some 1.5 million distinct CDR3 sequences, approximately 28% of which show up once; 7% to 9% is in the top ten. Sequencing used blood. The source is a woman in her thirties in good health.

This clonotype has ten or more counts. This rearrangement joins TRBV20-1 to TRBJ2-4; the D is unclear. This CDR3 has 15 amino acids. Trimming pared 7 bases from V and 0 bases from J, leaving 16 bases between. Germline V gene lookup returns CDR1 DFQATT and CDR2 SNEGSKA (reference sequence). The CDR3 bases are TGCAGTGGGTCGGGCGGCCAGCTAGCCAAAAACATTCAGTACTTC. Protein: CSGSGGQLAKNIQYF.

This chain joins TRBV3-1 and TRBJ2-5; D unclear. CDR1 is LGHDT and CDR2 is YNNKEL in the germline V gene (reference sequence). The germline V and J ends were trimmed by 1 base and 5 bases, with 5 bases remaining between them. This CDR3 is built from 12 residues. The CDR3 DNA sequence: TGTGCCAGCAGCCAAGGAGTGGAGACCCAGTACTTC. Encoded protein: CASSQGVETQYF.

The rearrangement links TRBV6-6 to TRBJ2-4; D perhaps matches TRBD1 (5 bases). The J call is uncertain, as TRBJ2-7 better fits the DNA end. The CDR3 extends over 13 amino acids. CDR1 and CDR2 from the germline V gene are MNHNY and SVGAGI (reference sequence). In DNA, the CDR3 is TGTGCCAGCAGTTACGACAGTCAGTACGAGCAGTACTTC. Its translation: CASSYDSQYEQYF.

The gene calls are TRBV7-9 and TRBJ1-2; no reliable D call. CDR1 and CDR2 (germline): SEHNR, FQNEAQ (reference sequence). The V gene lost 2 bases and the J gene lost 13 bases, with 14 bases spanning the gap. The CDR3 sequence is 12 residues long. CDR3 sequence: CASSLLRAVTTF. CDR3 in DNA: TGTGCCAGCAGCTTACTACGGGCAGTAACCACCTTC.

This clonotype was seen ten or more times. The rearrangement joins TRBV20-1 to TRBJ2-4, with TRBD2 identical over 7 bases. Trimming at V came to 3 bases and at J to 3 bases, leaving 20 bases not matched to a gene. Germline V gene data show CDR1 as DFQATT and CDR2 as SNEGSKA (reference sequence). The CDR3 is 19 residues long. The CDR3: CSASRTQTIAGPLKNIQYF. The DNA of the CDR3 is TGCAGTGCTAGTAGAACCCAAACCATAGCGGGCCCTCTCAAAAACATTCAGTACTTC.

This clonotype was detected only a few times. J is TRBJ1-2 and V is TRBV29-1, with TRBD1 matching 7 bases. The CDR3 totals 15 residues. The V and J ends lost 6 bases and 6 bases, in that order; junction bases with no gene match: 16. Per the germline V gene, CDR1 is SQVTM and CDR2 is ANQGSEA. CDR3 region: CSVGVGLRTGDGYTF. The CDR3 DNA follows: TGCAGCGTGGGGGTAGGGCTCAGGACAGGAGATGGCTACACCTTC.

This clonotype was seen more than once but under ten times. This rearrangement joins TRBV20-1 to TRBJ2-7; 14 bases are shared with TRBD2. Looked up from germline, CDR1 is DFQATT and CDR2 is SNEGSKA (reference sequence). The CDR3 is made up of 20 amino acids. The junction had 20 bases not matched to a gene; V was cut back by 7 bases and J by 0 bases. The chain's CDR3 is CSVTRPAGTGTSGSSYEQYF. In DNA form, the CDR3 reads TGCAGTGTAACACGACCAGCCGGGACAGGGACTAGCGGGAGCTCCTACGAGCAGTACTTC.

This clonotype has a count of ten or more. The gene calls are TRBV6-2 or TRBV6-3 and TRBJ2-1; no definite D call. Germline CDR1 reads MNHEY; CDR2 reads SVGEGT. V lost 3 bases and J 15 bases, leaving 15 bases between the germline ends. CDR3 length equals 12 residues. The CDR3: CASSYNGRASFF. DNA of the CDR3: TGTGCCAGCAGTTATAACGGAAGGGCGTCGTTCTTC.

This clonotype has more than one count but fewer than ten. V and J are TRBV4-1 and TRBJ1-1; D possibly corresponds to TRBD1 (6 bases). Germline-derived CDR1 and CDR2 are MGHRA and YSYEKL. The CDR3 sequence is 14 residues long. The V gene lost 1 base and the J gene lost 4 bases, with 10 bases spanning the gap. The CDR3 DNA sequence: TGCGCCAGCAGCCAAGGCCGGGGGGCCACTGAAGCTTTCTTT. Translation gives CASSQGRGATEAFF.

This clonotype appeared many times. The CDR3 DNA follows: TGTGCCAGCCAGGGTCTGTCTGACTATGGCTACACCTTC. Protein product: CASQGLSDYGYTF. The chain has TRBV7-9 and TRBJ1-2; a possible D gene is TRBD1 (5 bases). Germline V gives CDR1 SEHNR, CDR2 FQNEAQ (reference sequence). The CDR3 has 13 amino acids. The V end was cut by 8 bases, the J end by 3 bases, with 13 bases between.

This clonotype was counted only a few times. The chain couples TRBV4-2 to TRBJ2-5; weak D call: TRBD2 (6 bases). This CDR3 comprises 15 residues. V dropped 3 bases and J dropped 1 base, with 12 bases sitting between them. Germline CDR1 reads LGHNA; CDR2 reads YNFKEQ. For the CDR3, the DNA is TGTGCCAGCAGCCAGGTAGCGGAGCGCCAAGAGACCCAGTACTTC. This translates into CASSQVAERQETQYF.

The chain employs TRBV12-3 or TRBV12-4 and TRBJ2-7; TRBD2 aligns across 8 bases. CDR3 length: 15 residues. J lost 5 bases, V lost 6 bases, and 12 bases had no gene match. The CDR3 nucleotides read TGTGCCAGCAGCCCCCGACAGCGGGAGTTCAACGAGCAGTACTTC. This translates into CASSPRQREFNEQYF.

This clonotype was detected ten times or more. The rearrangement uses TRBV20-1 and TRBJ2-1; 10 nucleotides align to TRBD2. The V gene end was trimmed by 6 bases and the J gene end by 4 bases; junction bases not matched to a gene: 6. This CDR3 has 14 amino acids. Germline assignment: CDR1 DFQATT and CDR2 SNEGSKA (reference sequence). The CDR3 DNA sequence: TGCAGTGCCAAGGGACTAGCGAGTTACAATGAGCAGTTCTTC. Amino acid sequence: CSAKGLASYNEQFF.

This clonotype was seen more than once but under ten times. CDR3 sequence (DNA): TGTGCCAGCGGCAAGACAGGCCCCTACGAGCAGTACTTC. Protein sequence: CASGKTGPYEQYF. The chain is built from TRBV2 and TRBJ2-7, with a weak D call TRBD1 (6 bases). Germline lookup yields CDR1 SNHLY and CDR2 FYNNEI. This CDR3 has 13 amino acids. Trimming took 8 bases from V and 2 from J, leaving 13 bases between them.

On this clonotype itself: A much larger clone sits a single nucleotide away, making a read error possible. J is TRBJ2-1 and V is TRBV4-1; 7 bases fit TRBD2. Germline CDR1 MGHRA, CDR2 YSYEKL. The CDR3 is made up of 15 amino acids. CDR3 residues: CTSSQTGTTGYEQFF. The CDR3 bases are TGCACCAGCAGCCAGACCGGGACTACCGGATATGAGCAGTTCTTC.

In its sample, this clonotype was seen many times. This chain connects TRBV6-5 to TRBJ2-7; 8 bases line up with TRBD1. This CDR3 is built from 13 residues. Losses at the gene ends were 6 bases for V and 7 bases for J; bases not matched to a gene: 8. Germline V gene lookup returns CDR1 MNHEY and CDR2 SVGAGI. The CDR3 DNA reads TGTGCCAGCAGACCAGACAGGGGCGGGGAGCAGTACTTC. Translated: CASRPDRGGEQYF.